Reported below is one T cell receptor (beta chain). Antigen unknown. This entry is derived from a study of cytomegalovirus exposure and HLA in healthy donors. Findings and caveats of the study: Per published accounts, TCR beta sequences correctly predicted the HLA-A and HLA-B alleles of most subjects. Exclusion applied to some V segments, including TRBV6-2 and TRBV6-3, as they were indistinguishable.

With 60 Vbeta and 13 Jbeta primers, the PCR was carried out. Only in-frame clones appear in the TCRdb table, and some are missing; sequencing was by immunoSEQ multiplex PCR. This table has about 190,000 clones, around 87% appearing once. CDR1 and CDR2 from the germline V gene are SGHTA and FQGNSA. The CDR3 contains 16 residues. V lost 5 bases, J lost 7 bases, and 12 bases stayed unmatched. The receptor was isolated from a woman aged 18 to 35 in good health and CMV-seronegative. This chain joins TRBV7-2 and TRBJ2-1; 9 nucleotides line up with TRBD2. The specimen was PBMCs. The DNA for the CDR3 is TGTGCCAGCAGCCGAATGGGACTAGCCTATAGGAATGAGCAGTTCTTC. Translating it yields CASSRMGLAYRNEQFF.